The rows below give T cell receptor beta chains drawn from one sample of a study of T cell responses to AZD1222 COVID-19 vaccine. TCRdb keeps only in-frame clones here, not all; method: immunoSEQ multiplex PCR. Counted here are under 20,000 clones, about 87% occurring once; the ten biggest clones make up roughly 2.8%. Sequencing used peripheral blood, obtained 28 days after the second AZD1222 dose. The receptor set was obtained from an adult who received the AZD1222 COVID-19 vaccine. The CDR3 runs from the conserved cysteine through the conserved F or W. The D gene is left open where the match is weak. Expanded clones get a size class; other rows say once, few or many, or leave the size out.

size,V,J,D,CDR3,DNA
.,TRBV10-3,TRBJ1-6,.,CAISESSGNSPLHF,TGTGCCATCAGTGAGTCGTCGGGAAATTCACCCCTCCACTTT
.,TRBV6-4,TRBJ2-3,.,CASSDGQGRINTQYF,TGTGCCAGCAGTGACGGGCAGGGGAGGATCAATACGCAGTATTTT
.,TRBV30,TRBJ2-7,TRBD2,CAWSKGLAGGITYEQYF,TGTGCCTGGAGTAAGGGACTAGCGGGGGGAATTACCTACGAGCAGTACTTC
few,TRBV21-1,TRBJ2-7,.,CASSKAGLAGFADYEQYF,TGTGCCAGCAGCAAAGCGGGACTAGCGGGCTTCGCGGACTACGAGCAGTACTTC
.,TRBV7-9,TRBJ2-6,.,CASSSWGSGANVLTF,TGTGCCAGCAGCTCCTGGGGCTCTGGGGCCAACGTCCTGACTTTC
.,TRBV29-1,TRBJ2-1,TRBD1,CSVVGTGRDSYNEQFF,TGCAGCGTTGTGGGGACAGGGAGAGACTCCTACAATGAGCAGTTCTTC
.,TRBV27,TRBJ1-3,.,CASSLGGNPGNTIYF,TGTGCCAGCAGTTTAGGGGGGAACCCTGGAAACACCATATATTTT
.,TRBV19,TRBJ1-5,TRBD1,CASSIVPGQTSNQPQHF,TGTGCCAGTAGTATTGTCCCGGGACAGACCAGCAATCAGCCCCAGCATTTT
.,TRBV10-3,TRBJ2-7,TRBD2,CAIRGLAGGPSREQYF,TGTGCCATCAGGGGTCTAGCGGGAGGGCCGTCGAGAGAGCAGTACTTC
.,TRBV18,TRBJ2-5,TRBD1,CASSPRQGETQYF,TGTGCCAGCTCGCCGAGACAGGGAGAGACCCAGTACTTC
.,TRBV7-9,TRBJ2-1,TRBD1,CASSGQGGVNEQFF,TGTGCCAGCAGCGGACAGGGTGGCGTCAATGAGCAGTTCTTC
.,TRBV7-2,TRBJ1-2,.,CASSFLGDFGYTF,TGTGCCAGCAGCTTTTTGGGTGATTTCGGCTACACCTTC
once,TRBV29-1,TRBJ2-1,TRBD2,CSVDTSGIYNEQFF,TGCAGCGTAGACACTAGCGGGATCTACAATGAGCAGTTCTTC
.,TRBV2,TRBJ1-2,.,CASSPSMGTRKGYTF,TGTGCCAGCAGTCCCTCCATGGGGACGCGAAAGGGCTACACCTTC
.,TRBV7-9,TRBJ2-1,TRBD2,CASSLVSLAGVLRTEQFF,TGTGCCAGCAGCTTAGTGTCGCTAGCGGGAGTTTTACGGACTGAGCAGTTCTTC
.,TRBV25-1,TRBJ2-5,TRBD2,CASSPRPGLAGVGETQYF,TGTGCCAGCAGTCCCCGCCCGGGACTAGCGGGAGTAGGGGAGACCCAGTACTTC
.,TRBV19,TRBJ1-1,TRBD1,CASSHGTGVGNTEAFF,TGTGCCAGTAGTCACGGAACAGGGGTTGGGAACACTGAAGCTTTCTTT
.,TRBV28,TRBJ2-1,TRBD1,CASEPNLNRGRNEQFF,TGTGCCAGCGAGCCCAATCTAAACAGGGGGAGGAATGAGCAGTTCTTC
.,TRBV19,TRBJ1-4,.,CASSTQTSTNEKLFF,TGTGCCAGTAGTACCCAGACCTCAACTAATGAAAAACTGTTTTTT
few,TRBV6-5,TRBJ1-6,.,CASRHPDRPLHF,TGTGCCAGCAGGCACCCGGATAGGCCCCTCCACTTT
.,TRBV2,TRBJ1-1,.,CASSEVLMNTEAFF,TGTGCCAGCAGTGAAGTTTTAATGAACACTGAAGCTTTCTTT
once,TRBV5-1,TRBJ2-2,.,CASSLDASNTGELFF,TGCGCCAGCAGCTTGGATGCTTCGAACACCGGGGAGCTGTTTTTT
.,TRBV18,TRBJ1-2,.,CASSPQKGHVGYTF,TGTGCCAGCTCACCACAAAAGGGGCATGTGGGCTACACCTTC
.,TRBV19,TRBJ1-2,TRBD1,CASSTRDSNHGYTF,TGTGCCAGTAGTACCCGGGACAGCAACCATGGCTACACCTTC
.,TRBV5-4,TRBJ2-5,.,CASSLAGRGSETQYF,TGTGCCAGCAGCTTGGCCGGCAGGGGATCTGAGACCCAGTACTTC
.,TRBV19,TRBJ2-7,.,CASNGGLKDEQYF,TGTGCCAGTAATGGGGGGTTAAAGGACGAGCAGTACTTC
.,TRBV2,TRBJ1-6,TRBD1,CASSSPQGANSPLHF,TGTGCCAGCAGCTCCCCCCAGGGGGCGAATTCACCCCTCCACTTT
.,TRBV5-4,TRBJ1-1,TRBD1,CASSTGQVNTEAFF,TGTGCCAGCAGCACGGGACAGGTGAACACTGAAGCTTTCTTT
.,TRBV7-9,TRBJ2-1,TRBD1,CASSLDRGLTYNEQFF,TGTGCCAGCAGCTTAGACAGGGGGCTTACCTACAATGAGCAGTTCTTC
.,TRBV6-5,TRBJ2-7,.,CASTKMGDLPYEQYF,TGTGCCAGCACAAAAATGGGGGACTTGCCCTACGAGCAGTACTTC
.,TRBV10-3,TRBJ2-3,TRBD2,CAINPSGSTDTQYF,TGTGCCATCAATCCTAGCGGGAGCACAGATACGCAGTATTTT
.,TRBV6-1,TRBJ1-2,.,CASSEAPDSPLGYTF,TGTGCCAGCAGTGAAGCCCCGGACAGCCCGCTGGGCTACACCTTC
.,TRBV12-3/TRBV12-4,TRBJ1-1,.,CASSLRTEAAFF,TGTGCCAGCAGTTTAAGAACTGAGGCAGCTTTCTTT
.,TRBV21-1,TRBJ1-5,.,CASSNQGPTGGSNQPQHF,TGTGCCAGCAGCAATCAGGGGCCCACAGGCGGTAGCAATCAGCCCCAGCATTTT
.,TRBV27,TRBJ1-2,.,CASSLSMAIGGGYTF,TGTGCCAGCAGTTTATCGATGGCGATTGGGGGCGGCTACACCTTC
.,TRBV6-5,TRBJ1-3,.,CASSTTDISGNTIYF,TGTGCCAGCAGTACAACAGACATTTCTGGAAACACCATATATTTT
.,TRBV23-1,TRBJ2-3,TRBD1,CASSQFNRGPYTDTQYF,TGCGCCAGCAGTCAATTTAACAGGGGGCCCTACACAGATACGCAGTATTTT
.,TRBV11-2,TRBJ1-4,TRBD1,CASSPDRRLTNEKLFF,TGTGCCAGCAGCCCGGACAGGCGGTTAACTAATGAAAAACTGTTTTTT
.,TRBV11-2,TRBJ1-1,.,CASSSPSISEAFF,TGTGCCAGCAGCTCCCCTTCCATCTCTGAAGCTTTCTTT
.,TRBV5-1,TRBJ1-5,.,CASSLELQDGNQPQHF,TGCGCCAGCAGCTTGGAGTTACAGGACGGCAATCAGCCCCAGCATTTT
.,TRBV10-1,TRBJ1-1,.,CASGIEAFF,TGCGCCAGCGGGATTGAAGCTTTCTTT
.,TRBV7-2,TRBJ1-2,.,CASSLGQNYGYTF,TGTGCCAGCAGCTTAGGACAGAACTATGGCTACACCTTC
once,TRBV6-1,TRBJ1-2,TRBD1,CASSDRDRGGYGYTF,TGTGCCAGCAGTGATCGGGACAGGGGTGGCTATGGCTACACCTTC
.,TRBV7-8,TRBJ1-4,.,CASRALATNEKLFF,TGTGCCAGCCGGGCCCTGGCAACTAATGAAAAACTGTTTTTT
.,TRBV28,TRBJ1-1,.,CASSPTGHMNTEAFF,TGTGCCAGCAGCCCTACAGGGCACATGAACACTGAAGCTTTCTTT
.,TRBV9,TRBJ1-6,.,CASSAQVVASPLHF,TGTGCCAGCAGCGCTCAGGTGGTGGCCTCACCCCTCCACTTT
.,TRBV7-2,TRBJ2-7,.,CASSLLEGYPYF,TGTGCCAGCAGCCTATTAGAGGGATATCCGTATTTC
.,TRBV5-6,TRBJ2-5,.,CASSIQGEETQYF,TGTGCCAGCAGCATTCAGGGAGAAGAGACCCAGTACTTC
.,TRBV27,TRBJ2-6,TRBD1,CASSLSTGGTPSGANVLTF,TGTGCCAGCAGTTTATCCACAGGGGGTACTCCCTCTGGGGCCAACGTCCTGACTTTC
once,TRBV28,TRBJ2-1,TRBD2,CASSLEGRGSYNEQFF,TGTGCCAGCAGTTTAGAGGGGAGGGGCTCCTACAATGAGCAGTTCTTC
.,TRBV7-6,TRBJ2-1,.,CASSSGTPTVAEQFF,TGTGCCAGCAGCTCAGGGACCCCAACCGTTGCTGAGCAGTTCTTC
.,TRBV3-1/TRBV3-2,TRBJ2-4,TRBD1,CASSPRRDSSSKNIQYF,TGTGCCAGCAGCCCGCGAAGGGACAGCTCCTCCAAAAACATTCAGTACTTC
.,TRBV25-1,TRBJ1-1,.,CASSESRTASSEAFF,TGTGCCAGCAGTGAATCCAGGACAGCTAGTTCTGAAGCTTTCTTT
.,TRBV3-1/TRBV3-2,TRBJ1-2,.,CASSQDTVQGGYTF,TGTGCCAGCAGCCAAGACACGGTACAGGGAGGCTACACCTTC
.,TRBV4-2,TRBJ2-1,.,CASSQDRNEQFF,TGTGCCAGCAGCCAAGATAGGAATGAGCAGTTCTTC
.,TRBV28,TRBJ1-2,.,CASSKQGYYGYTF,TGTGCCAGCAGTAAACAGGGATACTATGGCTACACCTTC
.,TRBV7-7,TRBJ2-3,.,CASSQGFGAGDTQYF,TGTGCTAGCAGCCAGGGTTTCGGGGCTGGAGATACGCAGTATTTT
.,TRBV27,TRBJ2-7,.,CASSSPQREQYF,TGTGCCAGCAGTTCCCCGCAGAGAGAGCAGTACTTC
.,TRBV5-4,TRBJ2-2,TRBD1,CASSFDRVNTGELFF,TGTGCCAGCAGTTTTGACAGGGTGAACACCGGGGAGCTGTTTTTT
.,TRBV28,TRBJ1-5,.,CASGERNQPQHF,TGTGCCTCGGGCGAACGCAATCAGCCCCAGCATTTT